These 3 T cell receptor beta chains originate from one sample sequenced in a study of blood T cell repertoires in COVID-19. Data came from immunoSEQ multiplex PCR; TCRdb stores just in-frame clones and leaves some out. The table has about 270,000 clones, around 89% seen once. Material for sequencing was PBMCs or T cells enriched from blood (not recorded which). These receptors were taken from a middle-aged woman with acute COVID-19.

The CDR3 DNA reads TGCGCCAGCAGACTGAGCGGGAGCTCCTACAATGAGCAGTTCTTC. Protein product: CASRLSGSSYNEQFF. The chain uses TRBV5-1 and TRBJ2-1; 8 nucleotides line up with TRBD2. J lost 0 bases, V lost 5 bases, and 4 bases had no gene match. The CDR3 covers 15 residues. Germline V gene lookup returns CDR1 SGHRS and CDR2 YFSETQ.

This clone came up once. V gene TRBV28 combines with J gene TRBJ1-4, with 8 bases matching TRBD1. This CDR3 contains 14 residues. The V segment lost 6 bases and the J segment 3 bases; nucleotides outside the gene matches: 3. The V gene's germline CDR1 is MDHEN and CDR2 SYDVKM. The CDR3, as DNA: TGTGCCAGCAGCCCGGGACAGGCTAATGAAAAACTGTTTTTT. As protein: CASSPGQANEKLFF.

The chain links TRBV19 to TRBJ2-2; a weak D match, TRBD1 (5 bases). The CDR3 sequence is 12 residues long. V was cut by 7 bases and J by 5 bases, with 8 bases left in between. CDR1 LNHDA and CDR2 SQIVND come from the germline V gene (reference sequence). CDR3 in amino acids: CASKPGTGELFF. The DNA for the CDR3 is TGTGCCAGTAAACCAGGGACCGGGGAGCTGTTTTTT.